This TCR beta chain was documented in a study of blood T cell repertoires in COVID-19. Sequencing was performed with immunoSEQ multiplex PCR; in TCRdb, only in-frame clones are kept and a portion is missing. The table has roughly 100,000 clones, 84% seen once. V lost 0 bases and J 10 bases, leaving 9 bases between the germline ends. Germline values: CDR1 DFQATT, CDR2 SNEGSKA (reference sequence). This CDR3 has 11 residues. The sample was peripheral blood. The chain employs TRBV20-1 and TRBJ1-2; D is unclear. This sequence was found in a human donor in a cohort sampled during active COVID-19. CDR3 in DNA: TGCAGTGCTAGAGACAGGTTCGACTACACCTTC. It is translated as CSARDRFDYTF.